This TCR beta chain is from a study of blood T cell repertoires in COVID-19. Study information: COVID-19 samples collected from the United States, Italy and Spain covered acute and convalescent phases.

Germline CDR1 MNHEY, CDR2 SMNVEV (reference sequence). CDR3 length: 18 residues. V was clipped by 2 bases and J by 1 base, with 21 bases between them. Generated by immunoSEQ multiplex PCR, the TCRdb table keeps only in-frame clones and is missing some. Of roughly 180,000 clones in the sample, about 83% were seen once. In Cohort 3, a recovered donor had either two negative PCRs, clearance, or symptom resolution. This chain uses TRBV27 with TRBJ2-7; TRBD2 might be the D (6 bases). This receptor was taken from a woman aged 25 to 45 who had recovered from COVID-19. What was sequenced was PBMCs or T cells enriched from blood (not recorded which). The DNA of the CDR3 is TGTGCCAGCAGTTTAAGTGCGCCGGGGGTAGTCTTTTCCTACGAGCAGTACTTC. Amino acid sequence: CASSLSAPGVVFSYEQYF.